This T cell receptor (beta chain) appears in the sequencing data of a study of shared T cell receptors in the human thymus. The repertoire was sequenced with immunoSEQ multiplex PCR; TCRdb's copy has only in-frame clones and lacks some. The data contain about 380,000 clones, approximately 95% of them singletons. The sequenced sample consisted of thymocytes. The TCR was taken from a human donor.

The CDR3 DNA follows: TGTGCCAGCAGTTACCGCTTGGACGGGGGGGATGGCTACACCTTC. It specifies CASSYRLDGGDGYTF. The chain couples TRBV6-5 to TRBJ1-2; D might be TRBD1 (5 bases). Germline-derived CDR1 and CDR2 are MNHEY and SVGAGI. The CDR3 extends over 15 amino acids. V dropped 2 bases and J dropped 6 bases, with 16 bases sitting between them.